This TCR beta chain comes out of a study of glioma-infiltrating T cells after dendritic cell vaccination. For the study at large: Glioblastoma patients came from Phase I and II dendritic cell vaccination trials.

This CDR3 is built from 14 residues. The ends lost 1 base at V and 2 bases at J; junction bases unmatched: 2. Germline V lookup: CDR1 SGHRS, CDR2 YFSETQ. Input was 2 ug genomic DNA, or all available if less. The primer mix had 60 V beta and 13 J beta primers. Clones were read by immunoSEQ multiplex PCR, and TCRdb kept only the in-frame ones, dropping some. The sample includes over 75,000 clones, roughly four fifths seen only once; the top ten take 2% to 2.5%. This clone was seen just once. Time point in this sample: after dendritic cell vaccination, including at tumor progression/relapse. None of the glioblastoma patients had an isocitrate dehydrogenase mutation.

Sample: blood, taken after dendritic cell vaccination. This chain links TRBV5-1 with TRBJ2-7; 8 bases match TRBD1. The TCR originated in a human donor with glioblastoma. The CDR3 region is CASSLLDRAYEQYF. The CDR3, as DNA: TGCGCCAGCAGCTTGCTGGACAGGGCCTACGAGCAGTACTTC.